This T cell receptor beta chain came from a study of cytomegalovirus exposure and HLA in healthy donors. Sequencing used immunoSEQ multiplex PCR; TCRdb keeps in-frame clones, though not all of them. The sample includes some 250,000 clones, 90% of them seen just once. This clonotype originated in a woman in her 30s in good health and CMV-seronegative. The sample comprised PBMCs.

The CDR3 region has the DNA TGTGCCAGCAGCAATACAGGGGGCGAGCAGTACTTC. Amino acid sequence: CASSNTGGEQYF. The rearrangement joins TRBV7-9 to TRBJ2-7; 8 bases are shared with TRBD1. The CDR3 extends over 12 amino acids. Germline trimming cut 5 bases from V and 6 bases from J; bases unmatched to any gene: 3. The germline CDR1 and CDR2 sequences are SEHNR and FQNEAQ (reference sequence).